This T cell receptor beta chain was recorded in a study of molecular identifiers for immune sequencing clone quantification (dated by TCRdb to the late 2010s). Looking at the study overall: For a replicate experiment, RNA from around 20,000 or 100,000 naive CD8 T cells was divided into five aliquots, of which four were sequenced. This methods study used CD8 T cells to benchmark TCR RNA copy counting and molecular-identifier clustering-based TCR repertoire sequencing (MIDCIRS). Study-wide conclusions, independent of this receptor: When barcode sub-clustering was omitted, TCR diversity was inflated by chimeric consensus sequences, with chimeras reaching as high as 47%. Spiked-in Jurkat TCR RNA (approximately eleven copies' worth), which is not part of the donor repertoire, was contained in the naive libraries. Highly expanded clone sizes could be underestimated because identical TCR molecules may share a barcode. Modeling gave about 3 recovered TCR RNA copies per cell versus 8 to 10 by digital PCR, implying roughly 30% capture efficiency. A single cell's worth of spiked-in Jurkat TCR RNA was reported detectable even among under 1.1 million naive CD8 T cells. In CMV-specific effector cells, clones with more than 20 RNA copies accounted for over 97% of molecules, whereas in naive cells such clones accounted for under 1%.

Libraries of naive CD8 T cells were generated from approximately 20,000 to 1,000,000 sorted cells, with 10%, 30% or 50% of the purified RNA used. Naive CD8 T cells, defined as CD8+CD4-CCR7+CD45RA+, were FACS-sorted into RLT Plus buffer on a BD FACSAria II. To test detection sensitivity, Jurkat RNA equal to 10 or so TCR copies was added to samples of about 20,000-1,000,000 naive CD8 T cells. CD8 T cells were enriched using RosetteSep CD8+ T Cell Enrichment Cocktail and Ficoll-Paque, and the enriched cells then underwent ACK red cell lysis. The CDR3 covers 16 residues, taking in both the cysteine and the phenylalanine. Here the CDR3 DNA is all that survives: 48 bases in frame from base 1. V is trimmed back by 0 bases and J by 2 bases, and the junction contains 4 bases that no gene match accounts for. From the germline V gene (reference sequence), CDR1 is DFQATT and CDR2 is SNEGSKA. Library prep was done by PCR. Instrument used: Illumina HiSeq 4000. Bulk TCR libraries were made following a previously described method, with the TCR primers given in Table S5. The Qiagen AllPrep DNA/RNA kit was used to purify total RNA. Before any analysis, reads coming from multiple sequencing runs of the same library were combined into one pool. From the authors' description of their analysis: Reads were retained only if their TCR constant sequence matched exactly, and those retained reads were trimmed to 150 nt and grouped according to their 12-nt molecular barcodes. Reads in each barcode group were sub-clustered using a 15% Levenshtein threshold, and a quality-weighted consensus sequence was built for each RNA molecule. Non-functional sequences were removed, as were lower-count sequences one edit away from another. On the basis of fitting two negative binomial distributions, barcode sub-clusters with fewer than 20% of the maximum read count were discarded. TCRdb reprocessing: public reads trimmed at Q25 with fastp, clones called with MiXCR, in-frame beta chains kept. Rows are unified per CDR3 protein, each entry keeping the most common DNA and genes. TCRdb, rather than the study authors, made the V and J calls. Across this sample there are about 320,000 distinct CDR3 sequences, with 20% to 25% seen only once. The ten most abundant clones make up 0.75% to 0.85% of the sample.

This clonotype was detected only a few times. This clone's antigen is unknown. No clone much larger than this one lies a single base away; base qualities are absent. The receptor comes from a human donor in good health. Some libraries in this study had Jurkat cell RNA spiked in. In this chain, TRBV20-1 is recombined with TRBJ2-3; 11 central nucleotides agree with TRBD2. Source material: naive CD8+ T cells from blood, with Jurkat cell RNA spiked in. The label giving this sample's cell subset or site can be read as: FACS-sorted CD8+CD4-CCR7+CD45RA+ naive T cells. CDR3 reads: CSARDMGLAATDTQYF. In nucleotides, the sequence is TGCAGTGCTAGAGATATGGGACTAGCGGCCACAGATACGCAGTATTTT.